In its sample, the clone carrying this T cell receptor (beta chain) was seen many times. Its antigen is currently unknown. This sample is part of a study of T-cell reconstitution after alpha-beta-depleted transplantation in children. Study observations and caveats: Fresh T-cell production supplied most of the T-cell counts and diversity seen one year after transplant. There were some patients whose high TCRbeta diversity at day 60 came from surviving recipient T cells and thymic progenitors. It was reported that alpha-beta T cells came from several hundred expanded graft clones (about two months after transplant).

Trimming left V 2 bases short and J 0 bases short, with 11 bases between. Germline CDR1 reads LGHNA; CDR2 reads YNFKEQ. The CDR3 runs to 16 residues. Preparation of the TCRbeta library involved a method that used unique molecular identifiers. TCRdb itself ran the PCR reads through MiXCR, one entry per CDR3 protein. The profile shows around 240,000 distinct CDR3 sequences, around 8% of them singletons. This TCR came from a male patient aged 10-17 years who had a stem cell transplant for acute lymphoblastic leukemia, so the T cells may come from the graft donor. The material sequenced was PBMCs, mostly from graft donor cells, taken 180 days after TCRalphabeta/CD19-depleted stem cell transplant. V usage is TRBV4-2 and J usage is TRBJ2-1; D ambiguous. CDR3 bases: TGTGCCAGCAGCCAATGGACGCACAGCTCCTACAATGAGCAGTTCTTC. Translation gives CASSQWTHSSYNEQFF.